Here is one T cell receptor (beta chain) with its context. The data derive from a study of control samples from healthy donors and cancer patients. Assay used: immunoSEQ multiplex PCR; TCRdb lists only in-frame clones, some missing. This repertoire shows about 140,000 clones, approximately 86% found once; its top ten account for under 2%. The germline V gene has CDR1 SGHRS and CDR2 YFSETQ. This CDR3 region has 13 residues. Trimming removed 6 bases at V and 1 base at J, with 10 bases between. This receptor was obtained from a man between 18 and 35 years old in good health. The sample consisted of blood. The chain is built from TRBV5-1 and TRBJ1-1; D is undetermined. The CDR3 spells CASTFTANTEAFF. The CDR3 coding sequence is TGCGCCAGCACCTTCACAGCGAACACTGAAGCTTTCTTT.